This T cell receptor beta chain originates from a study of a mutant IDH1 vaccine in newly diagnosed glioma. The table came from immunoSEQ multiplex PCR; TCRdb's copy has only in-frame clones and leaves some out. The sample lists around 40,000 clones, 78% occurring once. Findings and caveats of the study: Vaccine-induced immune responses occurred in approximately 93% of patients.

Worth noting for this clone: Its antigen is as yet unknown.

Time point in this sample: week 23, last vaccination. Mutant IDH1 20-mer peptide, at 300 ug, made up each vaccine dose, with topical imiquimod. Germline loops: CDR1 SEHNR, CDR2 FQNEAQ (reference sequence). V dropped 3 bases and J dropped 2 bases, with 10 bases sitting between them. The CDR3 consists of 14 residues. This chain links TRBV7-9 with TRBJ1-1; D remains unclear. The sample was PBMCs, taken from a glioma patient whose treatment included an IDH1 peptide vaccine. The receptor's source is a woman aged 40 to 55 with glioma. Some clones in this sample may be carry-over from other donors' samples. The CDR3 spells CASSFRQTNTEAFF. The DNA for the CDR3 is TGTGCCAGCAGCTTCCGGCAGACCAACACTGAAGCTTTCTTT. Based on the CDR3 plus reference TRBV7-9 and TRBJ1-1, the full variable domain is DTGVSQNPRHKITKRGQNVTFRCDPISEHNRLYWYRQTLGQGPEFLTYFQNEAQLEKSRLLSDRFSAERPKGSFSTLEIQRTEQGDSAMYLCASSFRQTNTEAFFGQGTRLTVV.